Presented here are 17 T cell receptor beta chains from one specimen sequenced in a study of CD8 T cells in ankylosing spondylitis. MiXCR was run by TCRdb on the 5' RACE reads, yielding one entry per CDR3 protein. The sample has some 140,000 distinct CDR3 sequences, 7% to 10% seen once. The sample comprised synovial fluid, either unsorted or a sorted T cell fraction (not recorded which). These receptors all stem from a male donor with ankylosing spondylitis.

This clonotype occurred many times. V and J are TRBV28 and TRBJ2-5; TRBD2 matches at 8 bases. V shed 7 bases and J 0 bases; nucleotides not matched to a gene: 4. CDR3 size: 14 residues. Germline CDR1 reads MDHEN; CDR2 reads SYDVKM. The CDR3 protein is CASTFSGNQETQYF. The CDR3 DNA reads as TGTGCCAGCACTTTTAGCGGGAACCAAGAGACCCAGTACTTC.

There are many counts of this clonotype. This rearrangement joins TRBV11-1 to TRBJ2-7; D is possibly TRBD1 (6 bases). Germline V CDR1 and CDR2: SGHAT, FQDESV (reference sequence). CDR3 length: 18 amino acids. V shed 3 bases and J shed 8 bases, with 29 bases lying between them. The CDR3 region is CASSLTLAHRVRNRKQYF. CDR3 nucleotide sequence: TGTGCCAGCAGCTTGACTCTGGCCCACAGGGTGCGAAATCGGAAGCAGTACTTC.

In its sample, this clonotype was seen many times. The chain couples TRBV5-5 to TRBJ2-5; a possible D gene is TRBD2 (5 bases). Germline V gene sequence: CDR1 SGHKS, CDR2 YYEKEE (reference sequence). The CDR3 length is 14 residues. The V end lost 7 bases, the J end lost 3 bases, and 16 bases lay between the germline ends. The CDR3 sequence is CASRKRDYEETQYF. The DNA for the CDR3 is TGTGCCAGCCGAAAACGGGATTACGAAGAGACCCAGTACTTC. Full variable domain (missing parts from reference TRBV5-5 and TRBJ2-5): DAGVTQSPTHLIKTRGQQVTLRCSPISGHKSVSWYQQVLGQGPQFIFQYYEKEERGRGNFPDRFSARQFPNYSSELNVNALLLGDSALYLCASRKRDYEETQYFGPGTRLLVL.

This clonotype was counted ten times or more. The chain is built from TRBV6-1 and TRBJ2-3, with 9 bases that match TRBD1. The CDR3 runs to 16 residues. The germline V gene has CDR1 MNHNS and CDR2 SASEGT. V lost 7 bases and J lost 6; bases outside the gene matches: 14. The CDR3 protein is CASIGLGTGKRDTQYF. The CDR3 DNA is TGTGCCAGCATTGGGTTGGGGACAGGGAAACGGGATACGCAGTATTTT.

This clonotype was seen ten or more times. V gene TRBV5-1 combines with J gene TRBJ2-1; D may be TRBD1 (7 bases). CDR1 is SGHRS and CDR2 is YFSETQ in the germline V gene. V lost 4 bases and J 0 bases, leaving 17 bases between the germline ends. The CDR3 runs 17 residues. CDR3 coding DNA: TGCGCCAGCAGCAGGCAGGGGGGCTTTATCTCCTACAATGAGCAGTTCTTC. Protein: CASSRQGGFISYNEQFF.

This clonotype appeared many times. The chain links TRBV7-8 to TRBJ2-1; D perhaps matches TRBD2 (6 bases). The CDR3 spans 15 residues. Germline CDR1 reads SGHVS; CDR2 reads FQNEAQ. V lost 3 bases, J lost 9 bases, and 18 bases lay in between. CDR3 region: CASSLKPWGEAEQFF. CDR3 coding DNA: TGTGCCAGCAGCTTGAAACCCTGGGGGGAGGCTGAGCAGTTCTTC.

V gene TRBV28 combines with J gene TRBJ2-1; D is uncertain. The CDR3 loop spans 12 amino acids. V was shortened by 7 bases and J by 4 bases, with 8 bases between the two germline ends. Germline V gene lookup returns CDR1 MDHEN and CDR2 SYDVKM. DNA of the CDR3: TGTGCCAGCATGGGTCTTTACAATGAGCAGTTCTTC. Protein product: CASMGLYNEQFF.

This clonotype has at least ten counts. This chain joins TRBV12-3 or TRBV12-4 and TRBJ1-5; 7 nucleotides align to TRBD1. The CDR3 sequence is 15 residues long. Trimming at V came to 6 bases and at J to 4 bases, leaving 9 bases not matched to a gene. CDR3 sequence reads: CASSQYQGVNQPQHF. The CDR3 DNA follows: TGTGCCAGCAGCCAGTACCAGGGGGTGAATCAGCCCCAGCATTTT.

This clonotype came up many times. The genes are TRBV6-5 and TRBJ1-6; TRBD1 is a possible D gene (6 bases). CDR3 length: 14 amino acids. The germline V gene encodes CDR1 MNHEY and CDR2 SVGAGI. V was trimmed by 2 bases and J by 7 bases, leaving 9 bases between them. The CDR3 DNA follows: TGTGCCAGCAGTTACCGGGGGCCCAATTCACCCCTCCACTTT. Translated: CASSYRGPNSPLHF.

In its sample, this clonotype was seen many times. The chain uses TRBV20-1 and TRBJ2-1; TRBD1 matches 8 bases. Germline V gene lookup returns CDR1 DFQATT and CDR2 SNEGSKA (reference sequence). This CDR3 contains 13 residues. The chain's CDR3 is CIPTGEMYNEQFF. The CDR3, as DNA: TGCATCCCGACAGGGGAGATGTACAATGAGCAGTTCTTC.

Here the CDR3 reads CASSFWRTDTQYF. As DNA, the CDR3 is TGTGCCAGCAGTTTCTGGCGCACAGATACGCAGTATTTT. This rearrangement joins TRBV6-5 to TRBJ2-3; no clear D. The CDR3 is 13 amino acids. V was shortened by 4 bases and J by 1 base, with 6 bases between the two germline ends. Germline CDR1 MNHEY, CDR2 SVGAGI.

V is TRBV20-1 and J is TRBJ1-2; 8 bases agree with TRBD1. Germline V CDR1 and CDR2: DFQATT, SNEGSKA (reference sequence). V lost 6 bases and J lost 6; bases outside the gene matches: 12. This CDR3 has 14 amino acids. DNA of the CDR3: TGCAGTGCGACACGCGGGACAGGAGGCAATGGCTACACCTTC. Translating gives CSATRGTGGNGYTF.

This clonotype was counted many times. This sequence joins TRBV2 and TRBJ1-1; D is uncertain. CDR3 length: 12 residues. V gave up 8 bases and J gave up 6 bases, with 13 bases separating them. Germline CDR1 SNHLY, CDR2 FYNNEI. CDR3 DNA: TGTGCCAGCTACGGGCAAGGCTCTGAAGCTTTCTTT. Protein sequence: CASYGQGSEAFF.

The chain uses TRBV20-1 and TRBJ2-6; D unclear. This CDR3 region has 13 residues. The V end lost 5 bases, the J end lost 2 bases, and 7 bases lay between the germline ends. Germline V lookup: CDR1 DFQATT, CDR2 SNEGSKA (reference sequence). CDR3 DNA: TGCAGTGCTCACCCTCCTGGGGCCAACGTCCTGACTTTC. The encoded protein is CSAHPPGANVLTF.

This clonotype appeared many times. This rearrangement joins TRBV7-3 to TRBJ1-1; weak D call: TRBD1 (6 bases). Germline V CDR1 and CDR2: SGHTA, FQGTGA. V lost 0 bases, J lost 3 bases, and 8 bases lay in between. This CDR3 is built from 14 residues. As DNA, the CDR3 is TGTGCCAGCAGCTTAACGGGGGCGGACACTGAAGCTTTCTTT. Translating gives CASSLTGADTEAFF.

This clonotype was observed a handful of times. The chain carries TRBV25-1 and TRBJ2-1; D tentatively fits TRBD1 or TRBD2 (5 bases each). V gave up 3 bases and J gave up 12 bases, with 15 bases separating them. The CDR3 runs 13 residues. The V gene's germline CDR1 is MGHDK and CDR2 SYGVNS. CDR3 nucleotides: TGTGCCAGCAGTGACTGGACGAGGGGCCTGCAGTTCTTC. Translating it yields CASSDWTRGLQFF.

The chain is built from TRBV12-3 or TRBV12-4 and TRBJ1-2, with a weak D call TRBD1 (6 bases). CDR3 size: 13 residues. The ends were cut back, 0 bases at V and 8 bases at J, with 10 bases in the middle. The DNA of the CDR3 is TGTGCCAGCAGTTTAGCGGAGGGGGAAGGCTACACCTTC. Its translation: CASSLAEGEGYTF.